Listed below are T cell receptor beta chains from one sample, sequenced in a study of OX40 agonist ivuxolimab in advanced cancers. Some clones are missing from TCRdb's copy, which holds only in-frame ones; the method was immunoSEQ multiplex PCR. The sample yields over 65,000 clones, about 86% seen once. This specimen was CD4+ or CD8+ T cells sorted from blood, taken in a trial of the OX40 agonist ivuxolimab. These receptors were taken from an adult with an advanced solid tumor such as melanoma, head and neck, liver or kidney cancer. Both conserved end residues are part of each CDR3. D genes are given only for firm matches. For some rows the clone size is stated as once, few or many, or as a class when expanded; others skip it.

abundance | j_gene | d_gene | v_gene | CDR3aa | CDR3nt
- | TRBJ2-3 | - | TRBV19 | CASSIEAAPTDTQYF | TGTGCCAGTAGTATAGAAGCGGCCCCCACAGATACGCAGTATTTT
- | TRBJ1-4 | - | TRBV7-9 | CASSLREEKLFF | TGTGCCAGCAGCTTAAGGGAGGAAAAACTGTTTTTT
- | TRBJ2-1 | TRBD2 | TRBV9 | CASSVSSGDGYEQFF | TGTGCCAGCAGCGTGTCTAGCGGGGATGGCTATGAGCAGTTCTTC
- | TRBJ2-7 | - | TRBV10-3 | CAISPGQFYEQYF | TGTGCCATCAGTCCAGGACAGTTCTACGAGCAGTACTTC
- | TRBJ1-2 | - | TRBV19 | CASSPDSSYGYTF | TGTGCCAGTAGTCCGGACAGCAGCTATGGCTACACCTTC
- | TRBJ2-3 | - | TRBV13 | CASSFSTDTQYF | TGTGCCAGCAGCTTTAGCACAGATACGCAGTATTTT
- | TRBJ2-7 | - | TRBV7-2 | CASSPRQGGYRTYEQYF | TGTGCCAGCAGTCCTAGACAGGGAGGTTATAGAACCTACGAGCAGTACTTC
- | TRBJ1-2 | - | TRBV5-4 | CASSSGLETGGYTF | TGTGCCAGCAGCTCCGGGCTGGAGACTGGGGGCTACACCTTC
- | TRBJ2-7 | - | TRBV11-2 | CASTSPANYEQYF | TGTGCCAGCACCTCTCCGGCCAACTACGAGCAGTACTTC
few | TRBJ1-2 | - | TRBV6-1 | CASSEDRVGGYGYTF | TGTGCCAGCAGTGAAGACCGGGTGGGCGGCTATGGCTACACCTTC
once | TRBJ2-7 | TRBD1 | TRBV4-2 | CASSPLGTDRNEQYF | TGTGCCAGCAGCCCCTTAGGGACAGACCGTAACGAGCAGTACTTC
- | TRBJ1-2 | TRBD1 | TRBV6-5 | CASSYSGTAIGYTF | TGTGCCAGCAGTTACTCAGGGACAGCAATCGGCTACACCTTC
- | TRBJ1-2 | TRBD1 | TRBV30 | CAWIRGRGQFNYGYTF | TGTGCCTGGATAAGGGGCAGGGGGCAGTTTAACTATGGCTACACCTTC
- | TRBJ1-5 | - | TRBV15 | CATSRAGRGNQPQHF | TGTGCCACCAGCAGAGCCGGGAGGGGTAATCAGCCCCAGCATTTT
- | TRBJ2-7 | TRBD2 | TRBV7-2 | CASSSTSAVSYEQYF | TGTGCCAGCAGCTCGACTAGCGCCGTCTCCTACGAGCAGTACTTC
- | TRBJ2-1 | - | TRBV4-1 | CASSQDLGDPYNEQFF | TGCGCCAGCAGCCAAGATCTGGGCGACCCCTACAATGAGCAGTTCTTC
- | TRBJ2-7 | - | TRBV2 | CASLLTRGYEQYF | TGTGCCAGCCTACTTACTAGAGGCTACGAGCAGTACTTC
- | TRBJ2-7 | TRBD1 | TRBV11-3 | CASSPTGGYEQYF | TGTGCCAGCAGCCCCACAGGGGGCTACGAGCAGTACTTC
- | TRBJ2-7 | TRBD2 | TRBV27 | CASSLGGPYEQYF | TGTGCCAGCAGTTTGGGAGGGCCCTACGAGCAGTACTTC
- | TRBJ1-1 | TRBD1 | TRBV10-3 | CAISGQGGVNTEAFF | TGTGCCATCAGTGGACAGGGAGGGGTGAACACTGAAGCTTTCTTT
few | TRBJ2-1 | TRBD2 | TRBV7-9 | CASSLGAGRDEQFF | TGTGCCAGCAGCTTAGGCGCAGGGAGGGATGAGCAGTTCTTC
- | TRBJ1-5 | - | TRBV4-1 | CASSQDLERGAGNQPQHF | TGCGCCAGCAGCCAAGATTTAGAGAGGGGGGCTGGCAATCAGCCCCAGCATTTT
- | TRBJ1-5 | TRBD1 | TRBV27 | CASSLVQGSNQPQHF | TGTGCCAGCAGTCTCGTACAGGGGAGCAATCAGCCCCAGCATTTT
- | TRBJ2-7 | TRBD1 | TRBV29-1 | CSASPGQGNYEQYF | TGCAGCGCCTCCCCGGGACAGGGGAATTACGAGCAGTACTTC
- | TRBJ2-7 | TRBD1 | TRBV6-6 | CASSYGSGGYEQYF | TGTGCCAGCAGTTACGGGTCAGGGGGCTACGAGCAGTACTTC
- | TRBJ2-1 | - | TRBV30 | CAWSVLTNEQFF | TGTGCCTGGAGTGTACTAACTAATGAGCAGTTCTTC
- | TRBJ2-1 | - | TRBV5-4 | CASSLGGGSYNEQFF | TGTGCCAGCAGCTTGGGAGGGGGTTCCTACAATGAGCAGTTCTTC
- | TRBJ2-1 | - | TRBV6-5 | CASSLRRPSSYNEQFF | TGTGCCAGCAGTTTACGACGCCCGAGCTCCTACAATGAGCAGTTCTTC
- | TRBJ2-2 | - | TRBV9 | CASSEKRVTGELFF | TGTGCCAGCAGCGAAAAAAGGGTCACCGGGGAGCTGTTTTTT
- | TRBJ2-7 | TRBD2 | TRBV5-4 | CASSLGSGSSYEQYF | TGTGCCAGCAGCTTGGGTAGCGGGAGCTCCTACGAGCAGTACTTC
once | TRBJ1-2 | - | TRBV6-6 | CASSYSIGYGYTF | TGTGCCAGCAGTTACTCCATCGGCTATGGCTACACCTTC
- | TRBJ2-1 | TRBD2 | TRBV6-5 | CASSYAGAYNEQFF | TGTGCCAGCAGTTACGCGGGGGCCTACAATGAGCAGTTCTTC